The clone carrying this T cell receptor beta chain was counted only a few times. Original handling: Amplification of reference gene primers was used by the study to estimate nucleated cell counts. Measured with immunoSEQ multiplex PCR; TCRdb has only the in-frame clones, and not every one. The V and J calls and clone size come from that table; D and trimming were worked out from the DNA. This sample carries 150,000 to 200,000 clones, approximately 86% of them seen once, and the ten largest clones take roughly 8.2%. The data belong to a study of blood T cell repertoires in COVID-19. Study summary: Spain, Italy and the United States supplied samples that represented acute and convalescent COVID-19. From T cells, B-cell-depleted T cells, or PBMCs came the material, which was cDNA or gDNA.

There are 14 residues in the CDR3. CDR1 and CDR2 (germline): SGHTA, FQGNSA. V was pared by 5 bases and J by 9 bases, with 17 bases between. Sequenced sample: peripheral blood. The sequence was obtained from a man aged 60-69 years with acute or convalescent COVID-19. The rearrangement links TRBV7-2 to TRBJ2-4; possible D gene TRBD1, 6 bases. The CDR3 DNA is TGTGCCAGCAGCGCAAACAGGGTTGGGAGCATTCAGTACTTC. This encodes CASSANRVGSIQYF.